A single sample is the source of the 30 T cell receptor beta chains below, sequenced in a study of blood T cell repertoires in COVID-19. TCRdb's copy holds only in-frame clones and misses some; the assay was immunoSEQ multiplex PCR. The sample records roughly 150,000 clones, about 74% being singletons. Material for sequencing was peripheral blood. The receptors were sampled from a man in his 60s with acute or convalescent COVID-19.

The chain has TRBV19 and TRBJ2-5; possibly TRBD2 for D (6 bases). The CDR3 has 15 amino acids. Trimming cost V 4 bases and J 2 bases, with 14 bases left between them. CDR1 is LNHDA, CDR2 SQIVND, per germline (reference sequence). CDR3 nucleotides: TGTGCCAGTAGTACCACCGGGACTCATCAAGAGACCCAGTACTTC. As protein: CASSTTGTHQETQYF. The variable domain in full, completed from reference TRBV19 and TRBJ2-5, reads DGGITQSPKYLFRKEGQNVTLSCEQNLNHDAMYWYRQDPGQGLRLIYYSQIVNDFQKGDIAEGYSVSREKKESFPLTVTSAQKNPTAFYLCASSTTGTHQETQYFGPGTRLLVL.

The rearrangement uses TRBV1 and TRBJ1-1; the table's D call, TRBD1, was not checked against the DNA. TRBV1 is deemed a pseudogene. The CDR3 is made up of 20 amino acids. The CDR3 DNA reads TGCACCAGCAGCCAAGAGTTATGGACAGGGGGTCCCCCCATAAACACTGAAGCTTTCTTT. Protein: CTSSQELWTGGPPINTEAFF.

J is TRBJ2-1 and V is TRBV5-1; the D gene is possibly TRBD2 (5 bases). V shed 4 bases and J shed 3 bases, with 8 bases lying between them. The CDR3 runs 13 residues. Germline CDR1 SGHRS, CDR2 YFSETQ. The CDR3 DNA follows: TGCGCCAGCAGCATAGGACTCTACAATGAGCAGTTCTTC. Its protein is CASSIGLYNEQFF. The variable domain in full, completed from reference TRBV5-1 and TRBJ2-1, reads KAGVTQTPRYLIKTRGQQVTLSCSPISGHRSVSWYQQTPGQGLQFLFEYFSETQRNKGNFPGRFSGRQFSNSRSEMNVSTLELGDSALYLCASSIGLYNEQFFGPGTRLTVL.

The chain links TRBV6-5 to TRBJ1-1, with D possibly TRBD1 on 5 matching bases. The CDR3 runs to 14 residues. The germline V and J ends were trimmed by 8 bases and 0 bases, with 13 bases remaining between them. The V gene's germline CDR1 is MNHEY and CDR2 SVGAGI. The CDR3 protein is CASGGGGMNTEAFF. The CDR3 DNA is TGTGCCAGCGGGGGGGGAGGGATGAACACTGAAGCTTTCTTT.

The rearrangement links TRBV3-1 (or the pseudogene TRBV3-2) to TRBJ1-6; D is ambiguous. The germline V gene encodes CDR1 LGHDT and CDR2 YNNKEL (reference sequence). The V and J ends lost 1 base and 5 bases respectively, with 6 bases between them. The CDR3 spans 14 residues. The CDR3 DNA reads TGTGCCAGCAGCCAAGGGTCAGATAATTCACCCCTCCACTTT. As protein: CASSQGSDNSPLHF.

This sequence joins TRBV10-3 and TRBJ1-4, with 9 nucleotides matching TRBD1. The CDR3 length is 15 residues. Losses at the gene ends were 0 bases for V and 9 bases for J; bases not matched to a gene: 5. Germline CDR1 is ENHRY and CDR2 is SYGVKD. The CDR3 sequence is CAISESTGGAQKLFF. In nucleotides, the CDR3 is TGTGCCATCAGTGAGTCGACAGGGGGAGCCCAAAAACTGTTTTTT.

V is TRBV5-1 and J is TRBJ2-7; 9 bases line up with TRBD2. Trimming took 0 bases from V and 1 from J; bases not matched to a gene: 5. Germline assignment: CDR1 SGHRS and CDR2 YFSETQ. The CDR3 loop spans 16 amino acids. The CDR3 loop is CASSLAELAGSYEQYF. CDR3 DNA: TGCGCCAGCAGCTTGGCCGAGCTAGCGGGGTCCTACGAGCAGTACTTC.

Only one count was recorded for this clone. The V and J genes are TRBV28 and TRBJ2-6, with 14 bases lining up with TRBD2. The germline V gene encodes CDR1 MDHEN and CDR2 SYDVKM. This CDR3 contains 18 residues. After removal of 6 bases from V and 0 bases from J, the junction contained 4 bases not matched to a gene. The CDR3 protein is CASSSGLAGVSGANVLTF. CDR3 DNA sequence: TGTGCCAGCAGCTCGGGACTAGCGGGAGTCTCTGGGGCCAACGTCCTGACTTTC.

The CDR3 nucleotides are TGTGCCAGCAGTGAAAAGTCTTCAGGGGAGGGAAACACCATATATTTT. Protein: CASSEKSSGEGNTIYF. The chain carries TRBV6-1 and TRBJ1-3; tentative D call: TRBD1 (6 bases). Germline CDR1 is MNHNS and CDR2 is SASEGT. The ends were cut back, 2 bases at V and 4 bases at J, with 15 bases in the middle. The CDR3 has 16 residues.

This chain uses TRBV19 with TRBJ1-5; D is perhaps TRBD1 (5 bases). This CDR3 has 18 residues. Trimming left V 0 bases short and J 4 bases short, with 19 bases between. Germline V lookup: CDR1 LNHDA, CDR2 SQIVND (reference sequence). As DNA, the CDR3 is TGTGCCAGTAGTATAGATGGCGACGCCGCAGGGCTGAATCAGCCCCAGCATTTT. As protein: CASSIDGDAAGLNQPQHF.

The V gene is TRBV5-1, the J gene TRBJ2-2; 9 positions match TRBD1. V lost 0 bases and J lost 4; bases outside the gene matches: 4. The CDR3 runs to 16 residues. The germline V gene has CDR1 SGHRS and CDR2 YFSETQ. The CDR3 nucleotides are TGCGCCAGCAGCTTGGGGGGACAGGGTGCCACCGGGGAGCTGTTTTTT. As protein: CASSLGGQGATGELFF.

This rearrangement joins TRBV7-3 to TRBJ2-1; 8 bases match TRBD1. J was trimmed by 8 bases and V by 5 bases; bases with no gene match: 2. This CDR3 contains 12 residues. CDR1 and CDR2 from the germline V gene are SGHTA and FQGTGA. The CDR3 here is CASSGQGDEQFF. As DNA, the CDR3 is TGTGCCAGCAGCGGACAGGGTGATGAGCAGTTCTTC.

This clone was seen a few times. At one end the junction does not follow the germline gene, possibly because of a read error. The CDR3, as DNA: TGTGCTAGCAGCTTAACGAGCGCGAACACCGGGGAGCTGTTTTTT. Amino acid sequence: CASSLTSANTGELFF. The chain combines TRBV7-7 with TRBJ2-2; D ambiguous. The CDR3 is made up of 15 amino acids. Per germline, CDR1 SSHAT and CDR2 FNYEAQ (reference sequence).

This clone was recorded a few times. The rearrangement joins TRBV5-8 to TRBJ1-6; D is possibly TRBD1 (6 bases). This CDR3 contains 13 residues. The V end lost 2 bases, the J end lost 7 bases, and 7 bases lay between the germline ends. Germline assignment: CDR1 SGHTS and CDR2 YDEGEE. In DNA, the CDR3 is TGTGCCAGCAGCTTCGGACAGAATTCACCCCTCCACTTT. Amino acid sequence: CASSFGQNSPLHF.

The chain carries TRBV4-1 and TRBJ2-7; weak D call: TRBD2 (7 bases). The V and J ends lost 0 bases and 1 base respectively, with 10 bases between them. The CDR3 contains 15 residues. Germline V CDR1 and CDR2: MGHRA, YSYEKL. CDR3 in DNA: TGCGCCAGCAGCCAAGAAGAGGGGGGGTCCTACGAGCAGTACTTC. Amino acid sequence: CASSQEEGGSYEQYF.

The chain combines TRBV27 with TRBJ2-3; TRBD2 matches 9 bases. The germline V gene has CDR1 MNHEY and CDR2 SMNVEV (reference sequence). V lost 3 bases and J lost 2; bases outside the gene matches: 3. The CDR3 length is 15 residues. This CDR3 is CASSFGGGDTDTQYF. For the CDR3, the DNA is TGTGCCAGCAGTTTTGGCGGGGGGGACACAGATACGCAGTATTTT.

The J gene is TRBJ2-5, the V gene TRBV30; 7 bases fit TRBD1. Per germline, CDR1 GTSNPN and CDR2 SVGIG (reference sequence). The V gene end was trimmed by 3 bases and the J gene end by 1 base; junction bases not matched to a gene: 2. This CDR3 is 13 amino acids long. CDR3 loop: CAWRGDSQETQYF. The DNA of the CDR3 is TGTGCCTGGAGGGGGGACAGCCAAGAGACCCAGTACTTC.

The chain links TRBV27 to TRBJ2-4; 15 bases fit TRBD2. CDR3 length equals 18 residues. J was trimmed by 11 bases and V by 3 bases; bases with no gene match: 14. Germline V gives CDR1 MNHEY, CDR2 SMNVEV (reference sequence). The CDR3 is CASSFKSGLAGGLTVQYF. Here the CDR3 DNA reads TGTGCCAGCAGTTTTAAATCCGGACTAGCGGGGGGGCTGACGGTTCAGTACTTC.

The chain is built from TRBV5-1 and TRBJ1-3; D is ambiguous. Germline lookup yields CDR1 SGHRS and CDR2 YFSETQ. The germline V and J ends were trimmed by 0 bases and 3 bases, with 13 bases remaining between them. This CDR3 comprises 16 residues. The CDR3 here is CASSLAPEAIGNTIYF. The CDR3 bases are TGCGCCAGCAGCTTGGCCCCCGAAGCAATTGGAAACACCATATATTTT.

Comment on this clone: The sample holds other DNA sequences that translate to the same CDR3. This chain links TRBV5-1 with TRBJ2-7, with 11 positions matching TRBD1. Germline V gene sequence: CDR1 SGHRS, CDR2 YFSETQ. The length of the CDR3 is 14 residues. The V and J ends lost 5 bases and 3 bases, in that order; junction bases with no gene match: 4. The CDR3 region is CASSSGTGGYEQYF. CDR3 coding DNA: TGCGCCAGCAGTTCCGGGACAGGGGGCTACGAGCAGTACTTC.

The CDR3 DNA follows: TGTGCCAGCAGTTCTCCTACCTATCCTCGGTCCCGGGACAGGGGTCGGGGCTATGGCTACACCTTC. Protein product: CASSSPTYPRSRDRGRGYGYTF. The V and J genes are TRBV11-2 and TRBJ1-2, with 10 bases matching TRBD1. Germline values: CDR1 SGHAT, CDR2 FQNNGV. J gave up 4 bases and V 6 bases, and 29 bases lay outside the gene matches. The CDR3 totals 22 residues.

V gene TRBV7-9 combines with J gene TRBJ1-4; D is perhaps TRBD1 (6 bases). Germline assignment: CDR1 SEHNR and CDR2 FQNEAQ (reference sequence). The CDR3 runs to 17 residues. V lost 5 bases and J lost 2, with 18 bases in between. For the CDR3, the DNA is TGTGCCAGCAGCCGAACATCAGGACAGACCACTAATGAAAAACTGTTTTTT. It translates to CASSRTSGQTTNEKLFF.

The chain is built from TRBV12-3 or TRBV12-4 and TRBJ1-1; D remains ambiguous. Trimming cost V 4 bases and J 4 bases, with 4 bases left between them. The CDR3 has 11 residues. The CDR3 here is CASSSSTEAFF. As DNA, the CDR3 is TGTGCCAGCAGTTCTAGCACTGAAGCTTTCTTT.

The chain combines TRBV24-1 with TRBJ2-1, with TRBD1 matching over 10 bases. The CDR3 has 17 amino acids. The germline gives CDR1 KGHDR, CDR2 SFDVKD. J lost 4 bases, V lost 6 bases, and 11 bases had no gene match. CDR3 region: CATSPTGTGVEYNEQFF. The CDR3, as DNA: TGTGCCACCAGTCCTACCGGGACAGGGGTCGAGTACAATGAGCAGTTCTTC.

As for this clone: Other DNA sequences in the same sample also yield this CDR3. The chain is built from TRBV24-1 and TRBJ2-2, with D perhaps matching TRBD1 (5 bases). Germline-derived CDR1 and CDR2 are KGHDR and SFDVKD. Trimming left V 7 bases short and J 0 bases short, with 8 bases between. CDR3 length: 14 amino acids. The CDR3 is CATRGQTNTGELFF. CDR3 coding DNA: TGTGCCACCAGAGGACAAACGAACACCGGGGAGCTGTTTTTT.

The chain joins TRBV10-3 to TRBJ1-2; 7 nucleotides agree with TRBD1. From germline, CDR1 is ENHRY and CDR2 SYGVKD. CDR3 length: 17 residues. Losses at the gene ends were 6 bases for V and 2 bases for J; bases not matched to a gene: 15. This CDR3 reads CAIRGGQGVGINYGYTF. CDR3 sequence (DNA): TGTGCCATCAGAGGAGGGCAGGGGGTTGGAATCAACTATGGCTACACCTTC.

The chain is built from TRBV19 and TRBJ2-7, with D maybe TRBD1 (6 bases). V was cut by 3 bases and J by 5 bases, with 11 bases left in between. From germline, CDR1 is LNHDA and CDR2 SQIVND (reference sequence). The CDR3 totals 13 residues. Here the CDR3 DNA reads TGTGCCAGTAGTATCTGGGGGCGCGACGAGCAGTACTTC. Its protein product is CASSIWGRDEQYF.

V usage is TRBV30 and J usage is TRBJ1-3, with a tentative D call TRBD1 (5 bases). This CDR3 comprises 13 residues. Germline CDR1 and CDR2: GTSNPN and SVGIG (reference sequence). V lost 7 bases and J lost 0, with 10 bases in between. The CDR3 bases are TGTGCCTTTGACAGCAACTCTGGAAACACCATATATTTT. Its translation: CAFDSNSGNTIYF.

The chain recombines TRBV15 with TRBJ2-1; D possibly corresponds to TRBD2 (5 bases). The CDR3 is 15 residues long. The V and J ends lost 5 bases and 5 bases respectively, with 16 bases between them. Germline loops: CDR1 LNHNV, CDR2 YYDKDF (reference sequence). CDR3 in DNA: TGTGCCACCAGCGTCACTAGAGGTCGGGACAATGAGCAGTTCTTC. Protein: CATSVTRGRDNEQFF.

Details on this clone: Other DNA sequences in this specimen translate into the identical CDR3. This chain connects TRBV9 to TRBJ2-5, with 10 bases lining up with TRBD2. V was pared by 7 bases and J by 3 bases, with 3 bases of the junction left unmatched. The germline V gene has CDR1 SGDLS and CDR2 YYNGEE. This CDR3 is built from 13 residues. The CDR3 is CASSGLAEETQYF. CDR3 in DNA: TGTGCCAGCTCTGGACTAGCGGAAGAGACCCAGTACTTC.